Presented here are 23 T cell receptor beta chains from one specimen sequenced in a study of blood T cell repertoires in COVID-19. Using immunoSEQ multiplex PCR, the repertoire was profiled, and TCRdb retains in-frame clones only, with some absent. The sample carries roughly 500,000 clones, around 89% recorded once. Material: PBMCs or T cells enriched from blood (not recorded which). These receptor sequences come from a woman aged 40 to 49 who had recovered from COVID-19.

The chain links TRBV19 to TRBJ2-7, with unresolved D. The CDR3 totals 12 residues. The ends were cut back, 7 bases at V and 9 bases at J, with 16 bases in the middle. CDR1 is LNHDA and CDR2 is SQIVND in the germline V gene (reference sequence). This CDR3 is CASTDFFLRQYF. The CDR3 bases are TGTGCCAGTACAGATTTTTTCCTTCGGCAGTACTTC.

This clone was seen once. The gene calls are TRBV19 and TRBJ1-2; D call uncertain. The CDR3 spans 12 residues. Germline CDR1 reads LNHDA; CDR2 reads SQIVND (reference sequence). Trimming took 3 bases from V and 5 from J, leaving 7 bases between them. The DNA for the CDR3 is TGTGCCAGTAGTATGCTGGAGTATGGCTACACCTTC. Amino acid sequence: CASSMLEYGYTF.

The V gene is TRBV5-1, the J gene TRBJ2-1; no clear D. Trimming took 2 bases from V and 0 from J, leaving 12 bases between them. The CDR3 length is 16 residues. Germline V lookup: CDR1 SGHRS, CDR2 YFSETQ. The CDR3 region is CASSFYLASSYNEQFF. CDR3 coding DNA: TGCGCCAGCAGCTTCTACTTAGCAAGCTCCTACAATGAGCAGTTCTTC.

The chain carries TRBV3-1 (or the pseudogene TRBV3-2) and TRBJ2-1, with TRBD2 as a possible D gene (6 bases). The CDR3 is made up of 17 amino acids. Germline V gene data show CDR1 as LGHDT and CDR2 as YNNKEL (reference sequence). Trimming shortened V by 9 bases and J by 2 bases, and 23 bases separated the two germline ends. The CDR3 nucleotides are TGTGCCAGGCAGACTAACAGAATAGGACTAACCTACAATGAGCAGTTCTTC. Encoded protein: CARQTNRIGLTYNEQFF.

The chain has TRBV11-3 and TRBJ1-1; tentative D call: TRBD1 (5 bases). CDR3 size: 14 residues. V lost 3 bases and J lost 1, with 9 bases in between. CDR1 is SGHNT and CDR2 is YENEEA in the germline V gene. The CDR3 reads CASSFVRENTEAFF. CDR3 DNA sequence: TGTGCCAGCAGCTTTGTCAGGGAGAACACTGAAGCTTTCTTT.

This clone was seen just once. This CDR3 reads CASSLDRGLTGELFF. In DNA form, the CDR3 reads TGTGCCAGCAGTCTAGACAGGGGGCTTACCGGGGAGCTGTTTTTT. The chain is built from TRBV27 and TRBJ2-2; 10 bases line up with TRBD1. The CDR3 sequence is 15 residues long. In germline, CDR1 is MNHEY, CDR2 SMNVEV (reference sequence). Unmatched junction bases numbered 5, after V lost 5 bases and J lost 5 bases.

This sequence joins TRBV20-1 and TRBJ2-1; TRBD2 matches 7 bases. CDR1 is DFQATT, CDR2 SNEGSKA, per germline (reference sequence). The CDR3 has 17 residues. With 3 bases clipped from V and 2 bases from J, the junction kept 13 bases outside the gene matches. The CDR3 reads CSASLLSSGKAYNEQFF. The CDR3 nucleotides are TGCAGTGCTAGTCTCTTGTCTAGCGGTAAGGCCTACAATGAGCAGTTCTTC.

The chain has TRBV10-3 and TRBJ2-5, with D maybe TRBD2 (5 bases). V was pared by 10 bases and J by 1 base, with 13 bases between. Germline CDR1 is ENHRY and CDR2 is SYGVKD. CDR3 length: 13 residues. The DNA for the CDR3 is TGTGCCACCCAGAGGGCGGTCCAAGAGACCCAGTACTTC. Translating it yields CATQRAVQETQYF.

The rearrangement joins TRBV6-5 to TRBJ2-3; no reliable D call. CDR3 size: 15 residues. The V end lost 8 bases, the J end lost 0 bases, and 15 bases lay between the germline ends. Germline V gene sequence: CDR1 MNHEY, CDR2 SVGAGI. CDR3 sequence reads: CASLIQATSTDTQYF. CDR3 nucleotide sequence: TGTGCCAGCCTCATCCAAGCAACTAGCACAGATACGCAGTATTTT.

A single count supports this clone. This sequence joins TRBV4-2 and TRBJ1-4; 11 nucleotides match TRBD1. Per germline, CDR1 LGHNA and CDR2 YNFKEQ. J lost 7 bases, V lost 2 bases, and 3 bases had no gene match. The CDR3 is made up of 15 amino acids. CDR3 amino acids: CASSQPGQGGEKLFF. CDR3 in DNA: TGTGCCAGCAGCCAACCGGGACAGGGGGGTGAAAAACTGTTTTTT.

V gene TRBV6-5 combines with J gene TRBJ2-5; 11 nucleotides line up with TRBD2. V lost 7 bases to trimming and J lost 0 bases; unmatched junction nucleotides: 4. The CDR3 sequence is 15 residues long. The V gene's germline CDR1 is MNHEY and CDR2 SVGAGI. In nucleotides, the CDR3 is TGTGCCAGCACCCCGGGACTAGCGGACCAAGAGACCCAGTACTTC. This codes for CASTPGLADQETQYF.

The CDR3 region is CASSLQGLVGNEQFF. CDR3 sequence (DNA): TGTGCCAGCAGCTTGCAGGGACTCGTCGGCAATGAGCAGTTCTTC. The chain is built from TRBV7-9 and TRBJ2-1; maybe TRBD2 (6 bases). The V end lost 3 bases, the J end lost 6 bases, and 15 bases lay between the germline ends. The germline V gene encodes CDR1 SEHNR and CDR2 FQNEAQ (reference sequence). CDR3 length: 15 amino acids.

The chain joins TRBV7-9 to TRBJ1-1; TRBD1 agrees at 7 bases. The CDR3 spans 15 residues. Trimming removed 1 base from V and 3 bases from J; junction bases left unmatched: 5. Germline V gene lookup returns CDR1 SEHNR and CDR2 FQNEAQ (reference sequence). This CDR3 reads CASSLVRGQDTEAFF. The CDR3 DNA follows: TGTGCCAGCAGCTTAGTGAGGGGGCAGGACACTGAAGCTTTCTTT. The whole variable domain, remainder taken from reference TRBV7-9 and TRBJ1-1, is DTGVSQNPRHKITKRGQNVTFRCDPISEHNRLYWYRQTLGQGPEFLTYFQNEAQLEKSRLLSDRFSAERPKGSFSTLEIQRTEQGDSAMYLCASSLVRGQDTEAFFGQGTRLTVV.

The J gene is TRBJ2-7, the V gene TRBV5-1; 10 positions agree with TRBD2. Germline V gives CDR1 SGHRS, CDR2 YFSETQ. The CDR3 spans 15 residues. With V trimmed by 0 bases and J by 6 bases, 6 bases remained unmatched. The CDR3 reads CASSLGASGSGEQYF. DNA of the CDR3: TGCGCCAGCAGCTTGGGGGCTAGCGGGAGTGGCGAGCAGTACTTC. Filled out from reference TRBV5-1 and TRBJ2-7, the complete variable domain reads KAGVTQTPRYLIKTRGQQVTLSCSPISGHRSVSWYQQTPGQGLQFLFEYFSETQRNKGNFPGRFSGRQFSNSRSEMNVSTLELGDSALYLCASSLGASGSGEQYFGPGTRLTVT.

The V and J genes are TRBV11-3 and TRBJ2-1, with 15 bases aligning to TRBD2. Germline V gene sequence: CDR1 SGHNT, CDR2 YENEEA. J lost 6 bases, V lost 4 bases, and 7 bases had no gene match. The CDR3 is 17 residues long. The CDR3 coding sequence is TGTGCCAGCAGCTCGGGACTAGCGGGAGGTCGGTCCAATGAGCAGTTCTTC. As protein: CASSSGLAGGRSNEQFF. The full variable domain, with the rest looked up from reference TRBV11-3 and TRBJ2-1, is EAGVVQSPRYKIIEKKQPVAFWCNPISGHNTLYWYLQNLGQGPELLIRYENEEAVDDSQLPKDRFSAERLKGVDSTLKIQPAELGDSAVYLCASSSGLAGGRSNEQFFGPGTRLTVL.

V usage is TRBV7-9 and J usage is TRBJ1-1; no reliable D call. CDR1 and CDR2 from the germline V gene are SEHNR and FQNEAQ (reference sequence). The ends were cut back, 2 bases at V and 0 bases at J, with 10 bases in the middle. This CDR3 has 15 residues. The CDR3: CASSLNPRMNTEAFF. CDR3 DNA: TGTGCCAGCAGCTTAAACCCGAGGATGAACACTGAAGCTTTCTTT.

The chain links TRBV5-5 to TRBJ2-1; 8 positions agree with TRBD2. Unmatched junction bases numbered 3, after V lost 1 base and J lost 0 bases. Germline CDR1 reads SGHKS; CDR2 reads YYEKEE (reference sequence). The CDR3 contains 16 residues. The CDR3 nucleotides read TGTGCCAGCAGCTTGAGCGGGAGCCACTCCTACAATGAGCAGTTCTTC. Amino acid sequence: CASSLSGSHSYNEQFF. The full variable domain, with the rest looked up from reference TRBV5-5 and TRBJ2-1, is DAGVTQSPTHLIKTRGQQVTLRCSPISGHKSVSWYQQVLGQGPQFIFQYYEKEERGRGNFPDRFSARQFPNYSSELNVNALLLGDSALYLCASSLSGSHSYNEQFFGPGTRLTVL.

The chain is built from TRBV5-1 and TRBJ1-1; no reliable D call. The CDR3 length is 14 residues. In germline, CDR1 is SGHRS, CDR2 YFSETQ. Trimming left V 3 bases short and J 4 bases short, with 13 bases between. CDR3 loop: CASSSSGEGTEAFF. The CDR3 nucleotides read TGCGCCAGCAGCTCTTCCGGCGAGGGCACTGAAGCTTTCTTT.

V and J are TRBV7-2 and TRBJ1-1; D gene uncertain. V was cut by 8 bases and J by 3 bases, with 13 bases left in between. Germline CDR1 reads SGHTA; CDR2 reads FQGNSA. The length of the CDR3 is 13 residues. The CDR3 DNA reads TGTGCCAGCTTAAGGAGGGTTGACACTGAAGCTTTCTTT. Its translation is CASLRRVDTEAFF.

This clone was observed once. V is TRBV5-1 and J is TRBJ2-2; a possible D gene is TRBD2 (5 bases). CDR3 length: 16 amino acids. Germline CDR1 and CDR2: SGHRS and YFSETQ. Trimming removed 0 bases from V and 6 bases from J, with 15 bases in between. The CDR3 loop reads CASSLGYKGVAGELFF. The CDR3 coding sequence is TGCGCCAGCAGCTTGGGTTACAAGGGAGTGGCCGGGGAGCTGTTTTTT.

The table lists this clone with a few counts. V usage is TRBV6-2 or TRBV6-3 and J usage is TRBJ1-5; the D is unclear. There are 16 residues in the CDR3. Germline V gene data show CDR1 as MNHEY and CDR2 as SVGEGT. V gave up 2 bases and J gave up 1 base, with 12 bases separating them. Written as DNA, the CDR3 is TGTGCCAGCAGTTACACCCGCCCAGCGAGCAATCAGCCCCAGCATTTT. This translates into CASSYTRPASNQPQHF.

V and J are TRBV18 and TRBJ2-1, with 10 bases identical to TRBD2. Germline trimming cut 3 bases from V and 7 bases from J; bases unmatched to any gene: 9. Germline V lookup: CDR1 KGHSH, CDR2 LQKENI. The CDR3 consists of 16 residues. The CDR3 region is CASSPRPSGSINEQFF. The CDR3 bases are TGTGCCAGCTCACCCCGCCCTAGCGGGAGTATAAATGAGCAGTTCTTC. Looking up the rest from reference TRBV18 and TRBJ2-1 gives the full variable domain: NAGVMQNPRHLVRRRGQEARLRCSPMKGHSHVYWYRQLPEEGLKFMVYLQKENIIDESGMPKERFSAEFPKEGPSILRIQQVVRGDSAAYFCASSPRPSGSINEQFFGPGTRLTVL.

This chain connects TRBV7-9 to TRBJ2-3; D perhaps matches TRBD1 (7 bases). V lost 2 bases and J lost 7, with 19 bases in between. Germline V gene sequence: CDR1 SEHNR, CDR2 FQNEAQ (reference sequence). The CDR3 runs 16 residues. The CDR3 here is CASSLLGRKGANTQYF. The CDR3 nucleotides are TGTGCCAGCAGCTTATTGGGGAGGAAGGGGGCAAATACGCAGTATTTT.